This entry describes one T cell receptor (beta chain). Other DNA variants within this sample encode the same CDR3. Profiled with immunoSEQ multiplex PCR; TCRdb holds only in-frame clones, not every one. The top ten hold around 0.5% of the sample, which has 50,000 to 75,000 clones, about 86% seen once. This record comes from a study of OX40 agonist ivuxolimab in advanced cancers. At the level of the study: Patients achieving partial responses numbered three: one hepatocellular carcinoma case and two cutaneous melanoma cases.

CDR1 is SGHAT, CDR2 FQNNGV, per germline. V lost 3 bases and J lost 7, with 4 bases in between. The CDR3 covers 11 residues. The rearrangement uses TRBV11-2 and TRBJ2-1; D remains unclear. The TCR was taken from an adult with an advanced solid tumor such as melanoma, head and neck, liver or kidney cancer. The source material was CD4+ or CD8+ T cells sorted from blood, sampled in a trial of the OX40 agonist ivuxolimab. DNA of the CDR3: TGTGCCAGCAGCTTCGGGAATGAGCAGTTCTTC. This codes for CASSFGNEQFF.